In its sample, the clone carrying this TCR beta chain was seen once. No antigen is known for it. All patients were mismatch repair deficient, assessed by either PCR or immunohistochemistry. The data stem from a study of PD-1 blockade in mismatch repair-deficient tumors. Study-level results: Tumor-resident clones, often undetectable pretreatment in blood, expanded then contracted after pembrolizumab.

Generated by immunoSEQ multiplex PCR, the TCRdb table keeps only in-frame clones and is missing some. The sample carries approximately 120,000 clones, about 85% recorded once. The CDR3 consists of 18 residues. The ends were cut back, 3 bases at V and 2 bases at J, with 21 bases in the middle. CDR1 is MNHEY, CDR2 SMNVEV, per germline (reference sequence). The TCR sequence derives from an adult with mismatch repair-deficient cancer. This rearrangement joins TRBV27 to TRBJ2-3; D gene ambiguous. The specimen was peripheral blood, collected 44 weeks after starting pembrolizumab. CDR3: CASSLLGKNYWTTDTQYF. The CDR3 DNA reads TGTGCCAGCAGTTTGTTGGGAAAGAACTACTGGACCACAGATACGCAGTATTTT.